This passage covers 12 T cell receptor beta chains from one sample sequenced in a study of T cell responses to AZD1222 COVID-19 vaccine. Clones were sequenced by immunoSEQ multiplex PCR, and TCRdb holds only the in-frame ones, with some missing. The table lists 95,000 to 100,000 clones, about 90% of them singletons. The sequenced sample was peripheral blood, obtained on day 0 of AZD1222 vaccination. All receptors derive from an adult in good health.

The genes are TRBV9 and TRBJ2-2, with TRBD2 matching 9 bases. With 4 bases clipped from V and 7 bases from J, the junction kept 8 bases outside the gene matches. From germline, CDR1 is SGDLS and CDR2 YYNGEE. The length of the CDR3 is 15 residues. CDR3 residues: CASSSQTSGIGELFF. The CDR3 coding sequence is TGTGCCAGCAGCTCCCAGACTAGCGGTATCGGGGAGCTGTTTTTT. The full variable domain, completed using reference TRBV9 and TRBJ2-2, is DSGVTQTPKHLITATGQRVTLRCSPRSGDLSVYWYQQSLDQGLQFLIQYYNGEERAKGNILERFSAQQFPDLHSELNLSSLELGDSALYFCASSSQTSGIGELFFGEGSRLTVL.

The table lists this clone with a few counts. The chain couples TRBV7-2 to TRBJ1-6; 10 bases are a match to TRBD1. The CDR3 spans 17 residues. Trimming at V came to 1 base and at J to 8 bases, leaving 8 bases not matched to a gene. CDR1 is SGHTA and CDR2 is FQGNSA in the germline V gene. The CDR3 loop reads CASSLGLVGQGDSPLHF. The DNA for the CDR3 is TGTGCCAGCAGCTTAGGTCTGGTCGGACAGGGGGATTCACCCCTCCACTTT.

The chain joins TRBV19 to TRBJ1-1, with 7 bases lining up with TRBD1. With V trimmed by 6 bases and J by 2 bases, 12 bases remained unmatched. Germline CDR1 is LNHDA and CDR2 is SQIVND (reference sequence). This CDR3 contains 16 residues. The CDR3 spells CASSLPGTVVNTEAFF. In DNA form, the CDR3 reads TGTGCCAGTAGCTTACCCGGGACAGTAGTTAACACTGAAGCTTTCTTT.

The J gene is TRBJ1-1, the V gene TRBV18; D remains unclear. The germline V gene has CDR1 KGHSH and CDR2 LQKENI. Trimming removed 8 bases at V and 2 bases at J, with 15 bases between. CDR3 length: 14 amino acids. For the CDR3, the DNA is TGTGCCAGCACGATAATTTCCGAAAACACTGAAGCTTTCTTT. Translation: CASTIISENTEAFF. The whole variable domain, filled in from reference TRBV18 and TRBJ1-1, reads NAGVMQNPRHLVRRRGQEARLRCSPMKGHSHVYWYRQLPEEGLKFMVYLQKENIIDESGMPKERFSAEFPKEGPSILRIQQVVRGDSAAYFCASTIISENTEAFFGQGTRLTVV.

This chain uses TRBV7-2 with TRBJ2-3; no reliable D call. Germline CDR1 is SGHTA and CDR2 is FQGNSA. V was cut by 1 base and J by 4 bases, with 15 bases left in between. The CDR3 runs to 16 residues. CDR3: CASSLDSRLGPDTQYF. DNA of the CDR3: TGTGCCAGCAGCTTAGATTCTCGGCTAGGCCCAGATACGCAGTATTTT. Supplemented by reference TRBV7-2 and TRBJ2-3, the full variable domain reads GAGVSQSPSNKVTEKGKDVELRCDPISGHTALYWYRQSLGQGLEFLIYFQGNSAPDKSGLPSDRFSAERTGGSVSTLTIQRTQQEDSAVYLCASSLDSRLGPDTQYFGPGTRLTVL.

The J gene is TRBJ1-3, the V gene TRBV5-1; perhaps TRBD1 as D (6 bases). Trimming took off 4 bases at V and 2 bases at J, with 7 bases between the two ends. The CDR3 has 13 amino acids. Germline V gene data show CDR1 as SGHRS and CDR2 as YFSETQ. DNA for the CDR3: TGCGCCAGCAGCCCAGGGGCTGGAAACACCATATATTTT. It translates to CASSPGAGNTIYF. Together with reference TRBV5-1 and TRBJ1-3, the CDR3 gives the full variable domain: KAGVTQTPRYLIKTRGQQVTLSCSPISGHRSVSWYQQTPGQGLQFLFEYFSETQRNKGNFPGRFSGRQFSNSRSEMNVSTLELGDSALYLCASSPGAGNTIYFGEGSWLTVV.

The rearrangement links TRBV27 to TRBJ2-7; D is unresolved. Trimming pared 0 bases from V and 5 bases from J, leaving 5 bases between. The CDR3 has 12 residues. Germline CDR1 reads MNHEY; CDR2 reads SMNVEV (reference sequence). The CDR3 reads CASSLSRDEQYF. In nucleotides, the CDR3 is TGTGCCAGCAGTTTATCCCGGGACGAGCAGTACTTC.

This clone was recorded only once. V gene TRBV19 combines with J gene TRBJ1-4; possible D gene TRBD1, 5 bases. Looked up from germline, CDR1 is LNHDA and CDR2 is SQIVND (reference sequence). The V gene lost 5 bases and the J gene lost 7 bases, with 14 bases spanning the gap. This CDR3 contains 14 residues. Here the CDR3 DNA reads TGTGCCAGTAGTCCAGGGTTAAACGGTGAAAAACTGTTTTTT. This sequence encodes CASSPGLNGEKLFF.

The chain uses TRBV19 and TRBJ1-2, with a possible D match to TRBD1 (5 bases). The V gene lost 3 bases and the J gene lost 4 bases, with 15 bases spanning the gap. The germline V gene has CDR1 LNHDA and CDR2 SQIVND (reference sequence). The CDR3 covers 15 residues. CDR3 DNA sequence: TGTGCCAGTAGTATTAATCCAGGGCAAATCTATGGCTACACCTTC. Translated, it gives CASSINPGQIYGYTF. The complete variable domain, with remaining parts taken from reference TRBV19 and TRBJ1-2, reads DGGITQSPKYLFRKEGQNVTLSCEQNLNHDAMYWYRQDPGQGLRLIYYSQIVNDFQKGDIAEGYSVSREKKESFPLTVTSAQKNPTAFYLCASSINPGQIYGYTFGSGTRLTVV.

Notes on this clone: The sample holds other DNA sequences that translate to the same CDR3. The gene calls are TRBV5-1 and TRBJ1-5; 7 bases are a match to TRBD1. V was pared by 4 bases and J by 2 bases, with 3 bases of the junction left unmatched. This CDR3 has 14 amino acids. Germline lookup yields CDR1 SGHRS and CDR2 YFSETQ. The CDR3 DNA is TGCGCCAGCAGCCTAACAGGGGGCAATCAGCCCCAGCATTTT. It codes for CASSLTGGNQPQHF.

CDR3 in amino acids: CASSVWTGVGADTQYF. For the CDR3, the DNA is TGTGCCAGTAGTGTCTGGACAGGGGTCGGGGCAGATACGCAGTATTTT. The chain employs TRBV19 and TRBJ2-3; the match to TRBD1 covers 9 bases. Per germline, CDR1 LNHDA and CDR2 SQIVND (reference sequence). The CDR3 sequence is 16 residues long. V shed 5 bases and J 4 bases; nucleotides not matched to a gene: 10.

The chain couples TRBV5-1 to TRBJ2-2, with 11 positions matching TRBD2. CDR3 length: 16 residues. Trimming at V came to 4 bases and at J to 4 bases, leaving 6 bases not matched to a gene. From germline, CDR1 is SGHRS and CDR2 YFSETQ. The CDR3 bases are TGCGCCAGCAGCACGGGACTAGCGGAAGCCACCGGGGAGCTGTTTTTT. Its translation: CASSTGLAEATGELFF.